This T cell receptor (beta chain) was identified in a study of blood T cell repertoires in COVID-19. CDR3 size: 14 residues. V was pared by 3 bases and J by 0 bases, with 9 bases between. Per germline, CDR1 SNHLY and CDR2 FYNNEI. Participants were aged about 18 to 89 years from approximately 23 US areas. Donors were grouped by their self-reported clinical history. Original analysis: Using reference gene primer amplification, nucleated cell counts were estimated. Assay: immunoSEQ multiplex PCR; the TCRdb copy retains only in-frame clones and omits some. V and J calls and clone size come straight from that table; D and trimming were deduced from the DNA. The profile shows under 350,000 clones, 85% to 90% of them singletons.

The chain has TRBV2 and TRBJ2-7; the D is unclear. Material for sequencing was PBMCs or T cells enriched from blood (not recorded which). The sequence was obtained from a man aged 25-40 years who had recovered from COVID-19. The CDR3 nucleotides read TGTGCCAGCAGTGATTGGGCTCTCTCCTACGAGCAGTACTTC. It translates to CASSDWALSYEQYF. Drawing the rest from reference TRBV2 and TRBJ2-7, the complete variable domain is EPEVTQTPSHQVTQMGQEVILRCVPISNHLYFYWYRQILGQKVEFLVSFYNNEISEKSEIFDDQFSVERPDGSNFTLKIRSTKLEDSAMYFCASSDWALSYEQYFGPGTRLTVT.